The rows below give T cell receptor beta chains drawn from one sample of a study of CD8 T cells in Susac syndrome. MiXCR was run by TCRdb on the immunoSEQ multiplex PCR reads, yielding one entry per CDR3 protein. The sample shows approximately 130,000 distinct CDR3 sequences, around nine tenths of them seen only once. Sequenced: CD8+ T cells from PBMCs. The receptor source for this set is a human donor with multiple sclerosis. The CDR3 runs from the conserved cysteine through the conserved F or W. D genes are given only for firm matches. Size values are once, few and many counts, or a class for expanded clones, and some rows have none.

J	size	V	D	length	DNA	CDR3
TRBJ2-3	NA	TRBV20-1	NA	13	TGCAGTGCTAGGGAACCCAGCACAGATACGCAGTATTTT	CSAREPSTDTQYF
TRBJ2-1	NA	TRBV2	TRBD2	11	TGTGCCTCTCACGGGGGGAATGAGCAGTTCTTC	CASHGGNEQFF
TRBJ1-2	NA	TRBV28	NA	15	TGTGCCAGCAGCCGGAGGGCGGCGGGCAGGGACAGCTACACCTTC	CASSRRAAGRDSYTF
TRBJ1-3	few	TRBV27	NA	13	TGTGCCAGCAGTCCTCGGGGTGGAAACACCATATATTTT	CASSPRGGNTIYF
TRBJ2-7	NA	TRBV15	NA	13	TGTGCCACCAGCAGGACCCCGTCAAACGAGCAGTACTTC	CATSRTPSNEQYF
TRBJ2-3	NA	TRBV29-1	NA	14	TGCAGCGTTGGGGGTAGCGGACGCGCAGATACGCAGTATTTT	CSVGGSGRADTQYF
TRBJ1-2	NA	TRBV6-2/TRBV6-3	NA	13	TGTGCCAGTAACCTTTCAGGGTTACATGGCTACACCTTC	CASNLSGLHGYTF
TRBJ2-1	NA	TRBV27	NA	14	TGTGCCAGCACCCCCCGGGCCTTAACCAATGAGCAGTTCTTC	CASTPRALTNEQFF
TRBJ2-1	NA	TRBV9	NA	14	TGTGCCAGCAGCGTAGGGCACAGCCACAATGAGCAGTTCTTC	CASSVGHSHNEQFF
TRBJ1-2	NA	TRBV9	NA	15	TGTGCCAGCAGCGTAGCCGGGGGGAAAGTGACTGGCTACACCTTC	CASSVAGGKVTGYTF
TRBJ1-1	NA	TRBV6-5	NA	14	TGTGCCAGCAGTATCCTAGACGAAAACACTGAAGCTTTCTTT	CASSILDENTEAFF
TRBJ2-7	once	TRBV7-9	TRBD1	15	TGTGCCAGCAGCCTAAAGCGACAGGGGGTGGACGAGCAGTACTTC	CASSLKRQGVDEQYF
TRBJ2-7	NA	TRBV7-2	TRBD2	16	TGTGCCAGCAGCTTATCGGGAGGGCCGGGGACCTACGAGCAGTACTTC	CASSLSGGPGTYEQYF
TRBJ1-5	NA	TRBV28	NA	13	TGTGCCAGCAGTTTCCAGGGAGATCAGCCCCAGCATTTT	CASSFQGDQPQHF
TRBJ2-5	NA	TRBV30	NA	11	TGTGCCTGGGGCAAGGAGCTGGGATGGTACTTC	CAWGKELGWYF
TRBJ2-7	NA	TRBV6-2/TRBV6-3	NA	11	TGTGCCAGCGACGAAATGGGTAGGCAGTACTTC	CASDEMGRQYF
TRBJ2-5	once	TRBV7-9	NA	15	TGTGCCAGCAACCTTGACACAGAGTACCAAGAGACCCAGTACTTC	CASNLDTEYQETQYF
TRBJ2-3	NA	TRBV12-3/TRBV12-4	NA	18	TGTGCCAGCAGTTTAACGGACGGCGGGACGTGGCAGTCAGATACGCAGTATTTT	CASSLTDGGTWQSDTQYF
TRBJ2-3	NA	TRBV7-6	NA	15	TGTGCCAGCAGCTTAACGACAGCTCTTTACGATACGCAGTATTTT	CASSLTTALYDTQYF
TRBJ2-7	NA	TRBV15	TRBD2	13	TGTGCCACCAAACTAGCGGGTTCCTACGAGCAGTACTTC	CATKLAGSYEQYF
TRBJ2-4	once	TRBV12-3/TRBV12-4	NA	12	TGTGCCATAGGGGTAGCCAAAAACATTCAGTACTTC	CAIGVAKNIQYF
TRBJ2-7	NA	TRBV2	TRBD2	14	TGTGCCAGCGGGGGCGGTAGCGGGGGCTACGAGCAGTACTTC	CASGGGSGGYEQYF
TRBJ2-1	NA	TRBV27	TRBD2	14	TGTGCCACCGCAGCGGGAGGCCTATACAATGAGCAGTTCTTC	CATAAGGLYNEQFF
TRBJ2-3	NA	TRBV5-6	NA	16	TGTGCCAGCAGCAGAGGAATGGTAGGGTGGGCAGGTACGCAGTATTTT	CASSRGMVGWAGTQYF
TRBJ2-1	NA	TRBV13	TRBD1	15	TGTGCCAGCAGCCCAGCGGGACAGGGGATCAATGAGCAGTTCTTC	CASSPAGQGINEQFF
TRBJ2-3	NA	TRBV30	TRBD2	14	TGTGCCTGGGGACCGGGACTAGTGAAAGATACGCAGTATTTT	CAWGPGLVKDTQYF
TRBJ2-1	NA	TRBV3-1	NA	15	TGTGCCAGCAGCCAAGATTGGGCCGGCTACAATGAGCAGTTCTTC	CASSQDWAGYNEQFF
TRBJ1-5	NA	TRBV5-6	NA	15	TGTGCCAGCAGCTTGGGGGCGCAGGGCAATCAGCCCCAGCATTTT	CASSLGAQGNQPQHF
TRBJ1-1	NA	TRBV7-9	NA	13	TGTGCCAGCAGCTTAGTGGTGGAAGCGGAAGCTTTCTTT	CASSLVVEAEAFF
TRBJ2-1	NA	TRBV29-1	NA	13	TGCAGCGTTGAAGAAGAGACTCTGAATGAGCAGTTCTTC	CSVEEETLNEQFF
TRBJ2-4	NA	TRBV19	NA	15	TGTGCCAGTAGTGCACTTGACACAGCCAAAAACATTCAGTACTTC	CASSALDTAKNIQYF
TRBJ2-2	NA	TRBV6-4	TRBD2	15	TGTGCCAGCAGTGACGGCGGGAGCGACACCGGGGAGCTGTTTTTT	CASSDGGSDTGELFF
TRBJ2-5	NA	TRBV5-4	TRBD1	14	TGTGCCAGCAGCGGGACAGTATACCAAGAGACCCAGTACTTC	CASSGTVYQETQYF
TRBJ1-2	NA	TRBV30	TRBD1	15	TGTGCCTGGTCCTCATTACAGGGGGCAGGGTATGGCTACACCTTC	CAWSSLQGAGYGYTF
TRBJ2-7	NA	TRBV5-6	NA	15	TGTGCCAGCAGCATGTCACAGGGTCCTGGCTACGAGCAGTACTTC	CASSMSQGPGYEQYF
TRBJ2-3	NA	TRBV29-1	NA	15	TGCAGCGTTGAGCCCCCCAGCGCTGGTCTCGGTACGCAGTATTTT	CSVEPPSAGLGTQYF
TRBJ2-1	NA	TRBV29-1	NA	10	TGCAGCGTTGAAGCGAATGAGCAGTTCTTC	CSVEANEQFF
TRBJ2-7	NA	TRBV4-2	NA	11	TGTGCCACCGGCGAGGCCTACGAGCAGTACTTC	CATGEAYEQYF
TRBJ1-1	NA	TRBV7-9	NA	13	TGTGCCAGCAGCTCAACAGGGATCACTGAAGTTTTCTTT	CASSSTGITEVFF
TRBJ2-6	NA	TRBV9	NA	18	TGTGCCAGCAGCGTCCAGACAGGTCTGAGCTCTGGGGCCAACGTCCTGACTTTC	CASSVQTGLSSGANVLTF
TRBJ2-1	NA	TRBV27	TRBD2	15	TGTGCCAGCAGTGCTTCTAGCGGGACCTACAATGAGCAGTTCTTC	CASSASSGTYNEQFF
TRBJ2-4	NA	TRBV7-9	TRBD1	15	TGTGCCAGCAGCTTATTAACTGGACAGGAAAACATTCAGTACTTC	CASSLLTGQENIQYF
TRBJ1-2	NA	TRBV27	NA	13	TGTGCCAGCAGTAACGAACCTAACTATGGCTACACCTTC	CASSNEPNYGYTF
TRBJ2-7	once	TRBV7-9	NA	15	TGTGCCAGCAGCTTCAGCCGGGACACCACCTACGAGCAGTACTTC	CASSFSRDTTYEQYF
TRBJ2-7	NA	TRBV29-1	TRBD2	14	TGCAGCGTTCAGGGGACTAGCGGGAGTTCCGAGCAGTACTTC	CSVQGTSGSSEQYF
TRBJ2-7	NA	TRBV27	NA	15	TGTGCCAGCAGCCTGGGCCCGGGACCCATCGGCGAGCAGTACTTC	CASSLGPGPIGEQYF
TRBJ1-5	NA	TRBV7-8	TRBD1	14	TGTGCCAGCAGCCTAGGGGGCCCGAATCAGCCCCAGCATTTT	CASSLGGPNQPQHF
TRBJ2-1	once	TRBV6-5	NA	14	TGTGCCAGCAGTTATTTATCGGACGGTAATGAGCAGTTCTTC	CASSYLSDGNEQFF